This is a list of T cell receptor beta chains from one sample in a study of cytomegalovirus exposure and HLA in healthy donors. TCRdb's copy holds only in-frame clones and misses some; the assay was immunoSEQ multiplex PCR. The data show 210,000 or so clones, about 91% seen once. What was sequenced was PBMCs. These receptors were collected from a woman under 30 in good health and CMV-seronegative. Each CDR3 is given with its conserved first and last residue. A D gene is named only where the DNA matches it firmly. Only some rows state a clone size, as once, few, many or a class for expanded clones.

j_call | d_call | v_call | clone_size | cdr3_aa | cdr3_nt
TRBJ2-2 | TRBD1 | TRBV2 | . | CAGRDRGPGELFF | TGTGCCGGGAGGGACAGGGGGCCCGGGGAGCTGTTTTTT
TRBJ2-7 | TRBD2 | TRBV7-8 | . | CASSLDASGRGLFEQYF | TGTGCCAGCAGCTTAGACGCAAGCGGGAGGGGTCTATTCGAGCAGTACTTC
TRBJ2-7 | TRBD1 | TRBV6-1 | . | CASSEVEGTGVYEQYF | TGTGCCAGCAGTGAAGTGGAGGGGACAGGCGTCTACGAGCAGTACTTC
TRBJ1-5 | . | TRBV7-8 | . | CASSPQPAGSNQPQHF | TGTGCCAGCAGCCCACAGCCAGCGGGTAGCAATCAGCCCCAGCATTTT
TRBJ2-5 | . | TRBV9 | . | CASSVAGWGRGETQYF | TGTGCCAGCAGCGTAGCGGGCTGGGGCAGGGGAGAGACCCAGTACTTC
TRBJ2-1 | TRBD2 | TRBV19 | . | CASSILGPLAGGLPQNEQFF | TGTGCCAGTAGTATCTTGGGGCCCCTAGCGGGAGGTCTTCCTCAAAATGAGCAGTTCTTC
TRBJ2-7 | TRBD1 | TRBV2 | . | CASRFRDRANHPQYF | TGTGCCAGCAGGTTCCGGGACAGGGCTAACCACCCGCAGTACTTC
TRBJ2-4 | TRBD2 | TRBV9 | once | CASSPVGLASLRAKNIQYF | TGTGCCAGCAGCCCCGTGGGACTAGCGAGCTTGAGAGCCAAAAACATTCAGTACTTC
TRBJ1-2 | . | TRBV13 | . | CASSLADFGFYTF | TGTGCCAGCAGCTTAGCGGACTTCGGGTTCTACACCTTC
TRBJ2-1 | . | TRBV29-1 | . | CSVEVLGGEYNEQFF | TGCAGCGTTGAAGTTCTAGGGGGGGAGTACAATGAGCAGTTCTTC
TRBJ2-7 | . | TRBV27 | . | CASSFGGSSYEQYF | TGTGCCAGCAGTTTTGGTGGTAGCTCCTACGAGCAGTACTTC
TRBJ2-1 | TRBD2 | TRBV20-1 | . | CSAQNSGSRVF | TGCAGTGCCCAGAACAGCGGGAGTAGAGTCTTC
TRBJ2-3 | . | TRBV5-1 | . | CASSPSVADTQYF | TGCGCCAGCAGCCCATCGGTGGCAGATACGCAGTATTTT
TRBJ2-5 | TRBD2 | TRBV2 | . | CASSASLAGYQETQYF | TGTGCCAGCAGCGCCTCACTAGCGGGGTACCAAGAGACCCAGTACTTC
TRBJ1-1 | . | TRBV7-9 | . | CASAGGLEAFF | TGTGCCAGTGCCGGCGGCCTTGAAGCTTTCTTT
TRBJ2-5 | . | TRBV30 | few | CAWRHGETQYF | TGTGCCTGGAGGCACGGAGAGACCCAGTACTTC
TRBJ1-5 | . | TRBV4-1 | . | CASSQVGQGNQPQHF | TGCGCCAGCAGCCAAGTTGGCCAGGGCAATCAGCCCCAGCATTTT
TRBJ2-1 | . | TRBV5-1 | . | CASSLLGTGSSYNEQFF | TGCGCCAGCAGCTTGTTAGGCACGGGGAGCTCCTACAATGAGCAGTTCTTC
TRBJ2-7 | TRBD2 | TRBV6-5 | few | CASSVAGGSYEQYF | TGTGCCAGCAGTGTAGCGGGAGGATCCTACGAGCAGTACTTC
TRBJ2-3 | . | TRBV5-4 | . | CASSLTAEGDTQYF | TGTGCCAGCAGCTTAACGGCGGAGGGGGATACGCAGTATTTT
TRBJ1-4 | TRBD1 | TRBV5-1 | . | CASSLGTGGRATNEKLFF | TGCGCCAGCAGCTTGGGGACAGGGGGCCGAGCGACTAATGAAAAACTGTTTTTT
TRBJ1-1 | TRBD1 | TRBV7-6 | . | CASSLVTGGVNTEAFF | TGTGCCAGCAGCTTAGTAACAGGGGGGGTGAACACTGAAGCTTTCTTT
TRBJ1-2 | . | TRBV25-1 | . | CASSFQGFGYTF | TGTGCCAGCAGTTTCCAGGGATTTGGCTACACCTTC
TRBJ1-1 | TRBD1 | TRBV30 | . | CAWSYGQGTEAFF | TGTGCCTGGAGTTACGGACAGGGCACTGAAGCTTTCTTT
TRBJ2-7 | . | TRBV28 | . | CASSWGLDLYEQYF | TGTGCCAGCAGTTGGGGGCTAGATTTATACGAGCAGTACTTC
TRBJ2-7 | TRBD1 | TRBV28 | . | CASRLTDRGHEQYF | TGTGCCAGCAGATTAACGGACAGGGGCCACGAGCAGTACTTC
TRBJ1-3 | TRBD1 | TRBV27 | . | CASRRTGQGPGNTIYF | TGTGCCAGCAGGAGAACGGGACAGGGGCCTGGAAACACCATATATTTT
TRBJ1-1 | . | TRBV5-1 | . | CASSSVRGVGTEAFF | TGCGCCAGCAGCTCGGTGCGGGGGGTAGGGACTGAAGCTTTCTTT
TRBJ2-7 | . | TRBV28 | few | CASSFIRGAQEQYF | TGTGCCAGCAGTTTTATCCGGGGGGCGCAGGAGCAGTACTTC
TRBJ1-5 | TRBD1 | TRBV30 | . | CAWSKQGQYSNQPQHF | TGTGCCTGGAGTAAACAGGGGCAGTATAGCAATCAGCCCCAGCATTTT
TRBJ2-7 | . | TRBV5-1 | . | CASSVDPLGGGGYEQYF | TGCGCCAGCAGCGTCGACCCCCTGGGTGGGGGAGGCTACGAGCAGTACTTC
TRBJ2-5 | . | TRBV6-1 | . | CASSETGRETQYF | TGTGCCAGCAGTGAAACAGGGCGAGAGACCCAGTACTTC
TRBJ2-2 | TRBD1 | TRBV5-4 | . | CASSEGDRENGELFF | TGTGCCAGCAGCGAAGGGGACAGGGAGAACGGGGAGCTGTTTTTT
TRBJ2-7 | . | TRBV29-1 | once | CSATSSLTPSYEQYF | TGCAGTGCTACTTCTTCCCTTACCCCCTCCTACGAGCAGTACTTC
TRBJ2-2 | TRBD1 | TRBV18 | . | CASSPPGTAGELFF | TGTGCCAGCTCACCACCCGGGACAGCCGGGGAGCTGTTTTTT
TRBJ2-7 | . | TRBV15 | . | CATSNHFSYEQYF | TGTGCCACCAGCAACCACTTTTCCTACGAGCAGTACTTC
TRBJ2-1 | TRBD2 | TRBV30 | . | CAWSNPGLAGDNEQFF | TGTGCCTGGAGTAACCCGGGACTAGCGGGAGACAATGAGCAGTTCTTC
TRBJ2-3 | TRBD2 | TRBV7-6 | . | CASSLGGAGRADTQYF | TGTGCCAGCAGCTTAGGTGGAGCGGGAAGGGCAGATACGCAGTATTTT
TRBJ1-2 | TRBD1 | TRBV10-3 | . | CAISESHRDRGTGYTF | TGTGCCATCAGTGAGTCACACCGGGACAGGGGGACGGGCTACACCTTC
TRBJ1-4 | TRBD1 | TRBV28 | . | CASRQGQVGKLFF | TGTGCCAGCAGACAAGGACAGGTTGGAAAACTGTTTTTT
TRBJ2-5 | TRBD2 | TRBV27 | . | CASSFSSGSQETQYF | TGTGCCAGCAGTTTTTCTAGCGGGAGCCAAGAGACCCAGTACTTC
TRBJ2-1 | . | TRBV7-2 | . | CASSLALVGNEQFF | TGTGCCAGCAGCTTAGCACTAGTGGGTAATGAGCAGTTCTTC
TRBJ1-3 | TRBD1 | TRBV7-9 | . | CASSTADRGAPQNTIYF | TGTGCCAGCAGCACCGCAGACAGGGGAGCTCCGCAGAACACCATATATTTT
TRBJ2-1 | TRBD2 | TRBV7-3 | . | CASSFQTAGRDEQFF | TGTGCCAGCAGCTTTCAAACAGCGGGAAGGGATGAGCAGTTCTTC
TRBJ1-3 | . | TRBV19 | . | CASSETGGSGNTIYF | TGTGCCAGTAGTGAGACGGGGGGCTCTGGAAACACCATATATTTT
TRBJ1-1 | TRBD1 | TRBV7-9 | . | CASRVDRDTEAFF | TGTGCCAGCAGGGTCGACAGGGACACTGAAGCTTTCTTT
TRBJ2-7 | TRBD1 | TRBV5-1 | . | CASSLGQGIYEQYF | TGCGCCAGCAGCTTGGGACAGGGAATTTACGAGCAGTACTTC
TRBJ2-2 | . | TRBV6-6 | . | CASSYLREATGELFF | TGTGCCAGCAGTTACCTGCGGGAAGCAACCGGGGAGCTGTTTTTT
TRBJ2-1 | . | TRBV7-2 | . | CASSLTQGWYNEQFF | TGTGCCAGCAGCTTAACCCAGGGGTGGTACAATGAGCAGTTCTTC
TRBJ2-7 | . | TRBV13 | once | CASSSTGPLYEQYF | TGTGCCAGCAGTTCTACAGGGCCCCTCTACGAGCAGTACTTC
TRBJ1-2 | . | TRBV19 | . | CASSIRGARPDGYTF | TGTGCCAGTAGTATTCGCGGGGCTCGTCCGGATGGCTACACCTTC
TRBJ2-7 | TRBD1 | TRBV6-5 | . | CASRHGQEYSYEQYF | TGTGCCAGCAGACACGGACAGGAATACTCCTACGAGCAGTACTTC
TRBJ2-3 | . | TRBV29-1 | . | CSVRKTVTSTDTQYF | TGCAGCGTGCGTAAGACGGTGACTAGCACAGATACGCAGTATTTT
TRBJ2-7 | TRBD2 | TRBV19 | . | CASSIAAGATYEQYF | TGTGCCAGTAGTATAGCAGCGGGAGCGACCTACGAGCAGTACTTC